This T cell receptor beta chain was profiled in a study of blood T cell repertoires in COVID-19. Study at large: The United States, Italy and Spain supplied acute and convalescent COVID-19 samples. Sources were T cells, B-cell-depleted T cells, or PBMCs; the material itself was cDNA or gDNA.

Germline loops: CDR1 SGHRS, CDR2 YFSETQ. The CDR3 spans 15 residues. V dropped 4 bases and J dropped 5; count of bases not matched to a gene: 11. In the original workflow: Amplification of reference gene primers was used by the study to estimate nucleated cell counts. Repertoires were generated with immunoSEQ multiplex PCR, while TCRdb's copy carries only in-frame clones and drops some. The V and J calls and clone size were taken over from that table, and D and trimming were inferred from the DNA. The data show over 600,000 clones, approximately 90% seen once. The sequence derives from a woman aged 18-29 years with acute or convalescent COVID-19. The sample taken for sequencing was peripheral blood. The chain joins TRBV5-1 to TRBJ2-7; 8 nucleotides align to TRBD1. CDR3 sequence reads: CASSVGQGSSNEQYF. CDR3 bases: TGCGCCAGCAGCGTAGGACAGGGCTCTTCTAACGAGCAGTACTTC.